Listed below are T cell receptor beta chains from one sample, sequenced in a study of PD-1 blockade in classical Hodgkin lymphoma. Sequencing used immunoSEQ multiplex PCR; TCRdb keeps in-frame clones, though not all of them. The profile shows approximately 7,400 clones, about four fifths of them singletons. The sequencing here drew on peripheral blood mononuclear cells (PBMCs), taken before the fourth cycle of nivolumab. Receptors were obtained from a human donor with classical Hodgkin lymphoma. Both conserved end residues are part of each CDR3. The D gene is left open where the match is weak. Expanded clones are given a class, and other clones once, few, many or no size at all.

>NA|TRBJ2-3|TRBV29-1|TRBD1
TGCAGCGTTGAAGGGACAGGGGGCCTAAACACAGATACGCAGTATTTT
CSVEGTGGLNTDTQYF
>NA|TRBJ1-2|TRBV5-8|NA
TGTGCCAGCAGCTTGGGGGGTATCTATGGCTACACCTTC
CASSLGGIYGYTF
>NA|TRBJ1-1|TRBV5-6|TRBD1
TGTGCCAGCAGCGGGGGGACAGGAGCGAACACTGAAGCTTTCTTT
CASSGGTGANTEAFF
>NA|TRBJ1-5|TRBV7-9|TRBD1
TGTGCCAGCAGCAGAGGGACAGGGGGCTACCGAGCCAATCAGCCCCAGCATTTT
CASSRGTGGYRANQPQHF
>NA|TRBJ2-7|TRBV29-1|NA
TGCAGCGTTGATGAGGGGCCAGGCGAGCAGTACTTC
CSVDEGPGEQYF
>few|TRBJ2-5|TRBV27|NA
TGTGCCAGCAGCCCAGAATACCAAGAGACCCAGTACTTC
CASSPEYQETQYF
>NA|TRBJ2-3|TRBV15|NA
TGTGCCACCAGCAGAGATGTAGGGGTTCCCACAGATACGCAGTATTTT
CATSRDVGVPTDTQYF
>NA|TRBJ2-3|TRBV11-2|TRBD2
TGTGCCAGCAGCTCCCGCCCCGGACTAGGCACAGATACGCAGTATTTT
CASSSRPGLGTDTQYF
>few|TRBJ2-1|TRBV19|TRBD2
TGTGCCAGTAGTCGCCTGGATAGCGGGAGTGGGCACAATGAGCAGTTCTTC
CASSRLDSGSGHNEQFF
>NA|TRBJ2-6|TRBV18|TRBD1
TGTGCCAGCTCACCAAATAACAGGGGGCGGGACGTCCTGACTTTC
CASSPNNRGRDVLTF
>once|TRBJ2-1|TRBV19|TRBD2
TGTGCCAGTAGCATAGCGGGAGGTCTATACAATGAGCAGTTCTTC
CASSIAGGLYNEQFF
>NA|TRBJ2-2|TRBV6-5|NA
TGTGCCAGCAGTTACCGGGGGACAGTTGCCACCGGGGAGCTGTTTTTT
CASSYRGTVATGELFF
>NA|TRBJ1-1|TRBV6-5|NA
TGTGCCAGCAGTCCACCTGGGCAGGGAGAGGCTTTCTTT
CASSPPGQGEAFF
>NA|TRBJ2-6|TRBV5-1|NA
TGCGCCAGCAGCACCCGACCCGCTGGGGCCAACGTCCTGACTTTC
CASSTRPAGANVLTF
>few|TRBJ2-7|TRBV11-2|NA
TGTGCCAGCAGTACTCGACAGAGCTCCTACGAGCAGTACTTC
CASSTRQSSYEQYF
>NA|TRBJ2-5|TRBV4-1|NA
TGCGCCAGCAGCCACCAGGGGCGTCGGGAGACCCAGTACTTC
CASSHQGRRETQYF
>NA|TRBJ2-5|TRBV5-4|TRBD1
TGTGCCAGCAGCTTGGCCCGCGGACAGGGGGAAGAGACCCAGTACTTC
CASSLARGQGEETQYF
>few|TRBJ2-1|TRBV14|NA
TGTGCCAGCAGCCTACCATATTCGGTCTCCTACAATGAGCAGTTCTTC
CASSLPYSVSYNEQFF
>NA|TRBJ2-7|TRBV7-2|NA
TGTGCCAGCAACCCCAACCCCTACGAGCAGTACTTC
CASNPNPYEQYF
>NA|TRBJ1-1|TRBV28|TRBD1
TGTGCCAGCAGTTTGGGGGACAGGGAATACACTGAAGCTTTCTTT
CASSLGDREYTEAFF
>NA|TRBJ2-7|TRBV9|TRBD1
TGTGCCAGCAACGACCCGGGACAGGGTGTATACGAGCAGTACTTC
CASNDPGQGVYEQYF
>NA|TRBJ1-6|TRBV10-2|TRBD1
TGCGCCAGCAGTACAGGGGATAATTCACCCCTCCACTTT
CASSTGDNSPLHF
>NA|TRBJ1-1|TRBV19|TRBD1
TGTGCCAGTAGAGACAGGGGCCATACTGAAGCTTTCTTT
CASRDRGHTEAFF
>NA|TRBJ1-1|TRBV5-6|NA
TGTGCCAGCAGCTGGGGGGCCGCGGAGGAAGCTTTCTTT
CASSWGAAEEAFF
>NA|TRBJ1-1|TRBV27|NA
TGTGCCAGCGGACGAGGAGACGACTTTGCTGAAGCTTTCTTT
CASGRGDDFAEAFF
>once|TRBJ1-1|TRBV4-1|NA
TGCGCCAGCAGCCCCACAGGTTGGGCCGAAGCTTTCTTT
CASSPTGWAEAFF
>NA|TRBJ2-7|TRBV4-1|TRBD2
TGCGCCAGCAGCCAGGACGGACTAGCGGGAGTCTACGAGCAGTACTTC
CASSQDGLAGVYEQYF
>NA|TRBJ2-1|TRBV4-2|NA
TGTGCCAGCAGCCAAGACCCCGGGGCCTGGGAGTTCTTC
CASSQDPGAWEFF
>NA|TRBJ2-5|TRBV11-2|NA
TGTGCCAGCAGCTTAGGGGGGGCCCGGGAGACCCAGTACTTC
CASSLGGARETQYF
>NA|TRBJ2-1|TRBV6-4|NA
TGTGCCAGCAGCGCAAGGACAAGGGGCAACAATGAGCAGTTCTTC
CASSARTRGNNEQFF
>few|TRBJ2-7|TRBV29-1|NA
TGCAGCGTTGAGGGGGGACACGAGCAGTACTTC
CSVEGGHEQYF
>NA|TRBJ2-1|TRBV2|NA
TGTGCCAGCAGTGAAACTGTGACCCTCTACAATGAGCAGTTCTTC
CASSETVTLYNEQFF
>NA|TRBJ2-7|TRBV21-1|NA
TGTGCCAGCAGCAAGGGGCTAGCGGGGACCTACGAGCAGTACTTC
CASSKGLAGTYEQYF
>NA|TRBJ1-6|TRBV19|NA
TGTGCCAGTAGTGACGTATCCCCAGGGCCCGATTATAATTCACCCCTCCACTTT
CASSDVSPGPDYNSPLHF
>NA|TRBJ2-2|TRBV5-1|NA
TGCGCCAGCAGCAGGATTGAAAACACCGGGGAGCTGTTTTTT
CASSRIENTGELFF
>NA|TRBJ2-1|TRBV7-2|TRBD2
TGTGCCAGCAGCCTAGCGGCTAGCCCCAACAATGAGCAGTTCTTC
CASSLAASPNNEQFF
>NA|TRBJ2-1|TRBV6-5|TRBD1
TGTGCCAGCACCATGGGACAGGGTGGTGGCAATGAGCAGTTCTTC
CASTMGQGGGNEQFF
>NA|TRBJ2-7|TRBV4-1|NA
TGCGCCAGCAGCCAAGAACCGATACCAACCTACGAGCAGTACTTC
CASSQEPIPTYEQYF
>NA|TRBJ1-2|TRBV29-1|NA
TGCAGCGTACTGACAGAGCATAACTATGGCTACACCTTC
CSVLTEHNYGYTF
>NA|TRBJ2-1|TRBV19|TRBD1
TGTGCCACCCGGGACAGGACCTACAATGAGCAGTTCTTC
CATRDRTYNEQFF
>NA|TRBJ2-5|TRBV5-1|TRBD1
TGCGCCAGCAGCATACGGGGACAGGGGAAAGAGACCCAGTACTTC
CASSIRGQGKETQYF
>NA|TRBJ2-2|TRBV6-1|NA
TGTGCCAGCACCTTGACAGATACCGGGGAGCTGTTTTTT
CASTLTDTGELFF
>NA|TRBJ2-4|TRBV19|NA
TGTGCCAGTAGTAAAATTCATGGAAACATTCAGTACTTC
CASSKIHGNIQYF
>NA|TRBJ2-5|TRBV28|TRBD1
TGTGCCAGCAGTTCCGGGACAGTCCAAGAGACCCAGTACTTC
CASSSGTVQETQYF
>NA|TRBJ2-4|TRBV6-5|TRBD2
TGTGCCAGCAGTTATTCGGGGGGCATTCAGTACTTC
CASSYSGGIQYF
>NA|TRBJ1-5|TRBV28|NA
TGTGCCAGCAACCCTCCGGGACTCTTAACCGGGCAGCCCCAGCATTTT
CASNPPGLLTGQPQHF
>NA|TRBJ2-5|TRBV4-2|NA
TGTGCCAGCAGCCAAGAGTTAGGGCAAGAGACCCAGTACTTC
CASSQELGQETQYF
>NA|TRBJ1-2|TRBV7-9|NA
TGTGCCAGCAGCTTAAACTATGGCTACACCTTC
CASSLNYGYTF
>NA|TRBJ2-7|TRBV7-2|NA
TGTGCCAGCAGTCCGGGACGTTACGAGCAGTACTTC
CASSPGRYEQYF
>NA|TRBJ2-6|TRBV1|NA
TGCACCAGCAGCGCGGTTTTGTGCACTCGGGCCAACGTCCTGACTTTC
CTSSAVLCTRANVLTF
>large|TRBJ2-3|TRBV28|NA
TGTGCCAGCAGTTTAGAGATTTTGGGGAGCACAGATACGCAGTATTTT
CASSLEILGSTDTQYF
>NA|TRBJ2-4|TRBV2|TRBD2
TGTGCCAGCAGTGACCCCTATGCCGGGAGGTTGGGCATTCAGTACTTC
CASSDPYAGRLGIQYF
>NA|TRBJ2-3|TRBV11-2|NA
TGTGCCAGCAGCTTACCAGCTTCGGATACGCAGTATTTT
CASSLPASDTQYF